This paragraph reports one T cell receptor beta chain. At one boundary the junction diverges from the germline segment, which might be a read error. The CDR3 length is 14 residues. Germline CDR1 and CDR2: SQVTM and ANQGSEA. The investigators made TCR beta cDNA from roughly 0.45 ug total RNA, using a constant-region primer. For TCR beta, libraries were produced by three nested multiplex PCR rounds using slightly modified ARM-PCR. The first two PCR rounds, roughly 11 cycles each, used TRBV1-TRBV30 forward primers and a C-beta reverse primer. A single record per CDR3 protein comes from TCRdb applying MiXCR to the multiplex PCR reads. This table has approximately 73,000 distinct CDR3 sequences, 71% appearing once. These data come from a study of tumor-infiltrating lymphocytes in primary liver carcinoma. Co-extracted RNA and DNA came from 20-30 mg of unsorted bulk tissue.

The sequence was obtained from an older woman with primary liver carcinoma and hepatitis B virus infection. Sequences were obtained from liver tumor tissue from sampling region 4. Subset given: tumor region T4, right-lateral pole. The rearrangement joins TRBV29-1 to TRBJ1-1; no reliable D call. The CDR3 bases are TGCAGCGTTGTGAGGGAGCAGCTGAATACTGAAGCTTTCTTC. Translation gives CSVVREQLNTEAFF.